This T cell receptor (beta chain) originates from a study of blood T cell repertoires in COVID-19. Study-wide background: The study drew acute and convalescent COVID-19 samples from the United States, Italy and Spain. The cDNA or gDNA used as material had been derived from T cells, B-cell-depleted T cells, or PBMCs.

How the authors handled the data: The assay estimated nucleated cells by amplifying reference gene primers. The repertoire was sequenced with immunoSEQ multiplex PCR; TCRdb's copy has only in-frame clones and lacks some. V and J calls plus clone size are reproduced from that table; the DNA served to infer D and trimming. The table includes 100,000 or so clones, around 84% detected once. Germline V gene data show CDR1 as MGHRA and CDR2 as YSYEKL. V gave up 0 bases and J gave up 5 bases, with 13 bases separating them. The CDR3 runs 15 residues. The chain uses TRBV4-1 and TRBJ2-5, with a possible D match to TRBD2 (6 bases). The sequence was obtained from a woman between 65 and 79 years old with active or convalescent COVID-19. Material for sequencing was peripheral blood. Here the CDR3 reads CASSQDPAGTETQYF. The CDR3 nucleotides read TGCGCCAGCAGCCAAGACCCTGCGGGAACCGAGACCCAGTACTTC.